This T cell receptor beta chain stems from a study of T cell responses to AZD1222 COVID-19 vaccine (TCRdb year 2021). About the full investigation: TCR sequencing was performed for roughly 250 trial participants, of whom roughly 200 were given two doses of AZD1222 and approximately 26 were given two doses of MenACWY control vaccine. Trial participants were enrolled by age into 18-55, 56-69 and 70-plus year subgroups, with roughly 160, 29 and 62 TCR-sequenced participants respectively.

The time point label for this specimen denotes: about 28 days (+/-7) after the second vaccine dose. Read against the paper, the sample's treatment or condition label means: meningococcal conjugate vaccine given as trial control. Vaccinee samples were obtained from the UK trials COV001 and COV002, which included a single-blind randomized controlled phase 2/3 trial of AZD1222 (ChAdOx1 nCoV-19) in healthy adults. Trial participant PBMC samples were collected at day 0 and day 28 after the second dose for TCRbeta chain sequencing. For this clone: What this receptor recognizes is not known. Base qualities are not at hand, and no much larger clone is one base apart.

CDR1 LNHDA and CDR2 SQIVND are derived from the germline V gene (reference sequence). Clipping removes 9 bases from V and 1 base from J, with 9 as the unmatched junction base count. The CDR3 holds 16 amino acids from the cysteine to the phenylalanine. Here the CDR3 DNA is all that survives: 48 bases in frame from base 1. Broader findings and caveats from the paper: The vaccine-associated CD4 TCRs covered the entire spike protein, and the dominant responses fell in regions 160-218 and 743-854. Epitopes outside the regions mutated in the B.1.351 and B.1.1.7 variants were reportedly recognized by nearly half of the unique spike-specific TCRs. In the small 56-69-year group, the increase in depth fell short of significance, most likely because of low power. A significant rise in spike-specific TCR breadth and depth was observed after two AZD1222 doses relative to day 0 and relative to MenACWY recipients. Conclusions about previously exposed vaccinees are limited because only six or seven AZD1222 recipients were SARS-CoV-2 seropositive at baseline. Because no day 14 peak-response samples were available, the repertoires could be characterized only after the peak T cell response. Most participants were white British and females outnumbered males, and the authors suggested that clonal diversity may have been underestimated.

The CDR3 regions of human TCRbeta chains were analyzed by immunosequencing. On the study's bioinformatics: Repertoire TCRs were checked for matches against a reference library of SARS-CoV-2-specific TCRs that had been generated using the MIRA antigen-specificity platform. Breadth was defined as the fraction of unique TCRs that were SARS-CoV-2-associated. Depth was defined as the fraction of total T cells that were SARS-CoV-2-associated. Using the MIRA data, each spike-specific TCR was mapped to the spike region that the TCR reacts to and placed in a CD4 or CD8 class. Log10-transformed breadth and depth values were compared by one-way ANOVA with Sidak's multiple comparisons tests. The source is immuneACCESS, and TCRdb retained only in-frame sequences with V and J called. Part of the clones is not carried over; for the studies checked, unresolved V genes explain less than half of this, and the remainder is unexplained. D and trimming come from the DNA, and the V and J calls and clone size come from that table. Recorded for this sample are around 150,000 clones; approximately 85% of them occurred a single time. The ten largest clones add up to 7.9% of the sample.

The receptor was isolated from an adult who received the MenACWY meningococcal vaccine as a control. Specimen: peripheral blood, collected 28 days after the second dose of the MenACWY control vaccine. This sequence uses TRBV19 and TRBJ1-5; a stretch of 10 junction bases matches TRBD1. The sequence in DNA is TGTGCCAGCCAGGGACAGGGGTGGTCCAGCAATCAGCCCCAGCATTTT. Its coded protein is CASQGQGWSSNQPQHF.